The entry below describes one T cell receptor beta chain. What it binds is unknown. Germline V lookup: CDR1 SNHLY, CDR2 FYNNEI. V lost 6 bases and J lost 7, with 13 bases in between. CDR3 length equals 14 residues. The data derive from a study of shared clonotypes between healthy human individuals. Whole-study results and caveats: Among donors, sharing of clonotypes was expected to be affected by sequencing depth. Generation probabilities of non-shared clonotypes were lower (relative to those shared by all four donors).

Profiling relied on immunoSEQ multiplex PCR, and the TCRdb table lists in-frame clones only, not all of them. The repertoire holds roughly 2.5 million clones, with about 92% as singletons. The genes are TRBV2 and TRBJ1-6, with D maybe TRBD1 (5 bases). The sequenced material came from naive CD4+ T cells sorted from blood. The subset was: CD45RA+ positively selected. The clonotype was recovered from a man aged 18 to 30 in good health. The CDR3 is CASRSGGPNSPLHF. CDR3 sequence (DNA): TGTGCCAGCAGGTCGGGGGGTCCCAATTCACCCCTCCACTTT.